One T cell receptor (beta chain) is described in this entry. Libraries were prepared by immunoSEQ multiplex PCR; TCRdb keeps only in-frame clonotypes and omits some of them. The table lists about 42,000 clones, 89% of them singletons. This sample was taken from a study of blood T cell repertoires in COVID-19. Study overall: T cells, B-cell-depleted T cells, or PBMCs provided the cDNA or gDNA that served as material.

This CDR3 comprises 10 residues. From germline, CDR1 is DFQATT and CDR2 SNEGSKA (reference sequence). Material for sequencing was peripheral blood. The chain combines TRBV20-1 with TRBJ1-2; a possible D gene is TRBD1 (5 bases). The receptor's source is a human donor in a cohort sampled during active COVID-19. The chain's CDR3 is CTPQGSRYTF. The CDR3 bases are TGCACTCCTCAGGGAAGTCGCTACACCTTC.